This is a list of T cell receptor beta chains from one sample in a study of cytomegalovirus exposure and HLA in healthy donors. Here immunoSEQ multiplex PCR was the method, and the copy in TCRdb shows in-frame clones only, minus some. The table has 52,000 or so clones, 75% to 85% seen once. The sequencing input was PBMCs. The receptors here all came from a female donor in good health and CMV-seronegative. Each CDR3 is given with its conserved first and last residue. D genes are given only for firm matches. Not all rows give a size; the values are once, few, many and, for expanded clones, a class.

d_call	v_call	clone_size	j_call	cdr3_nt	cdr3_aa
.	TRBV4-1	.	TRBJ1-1	TGCGCCAGCAGCCCCCGTGGTAATCAGGCCAACACTGAAGCTTTCTTT	CASSPRGNQANTEAFF
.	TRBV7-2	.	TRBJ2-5	TGTGCCAGCAGCACTCACGGAGAGACCCAGTACTTC	CASSTHGETQYF
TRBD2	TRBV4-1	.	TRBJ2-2	TGCGCCAGCAGCCATTACCTAGCGGGGGGCCCGAACACCGGGGAGCTGTTTTTT	CASSHYLAGGPNTGELFF
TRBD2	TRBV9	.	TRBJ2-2	TGTGCCAGCAGCCGTACTAGCGGGGGGGCCCGTTTGGGTCGGATCGGGGAGCTGTTTTTT	CASSRTSGGARLGRIGELFF
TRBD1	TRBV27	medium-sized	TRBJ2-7	TGTGCCAGCAGTCGTACGACAGGGAAGGGAGAGCAGTACTTC	CASSRTTGKGEQYF
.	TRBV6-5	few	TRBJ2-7	TGTGCCAGCAGTGACAACCTTGAACTCTACGAGCAGTACTTC	CASSDNLELYEQYF
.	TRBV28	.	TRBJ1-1	TGTGCCAGCGTACCGACATTAGGGAGTGGGACTGAAGCTTTCTTT	CASVPTLGSGTEAFF
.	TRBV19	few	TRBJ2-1	TGTGCCAGTAGTGGCCGTACAACAGGGAGCTCCTACAATGAGCAGTTCTTC	CASSGRTTGSSYNEQFF
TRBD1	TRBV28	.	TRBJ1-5	TGTGCCACTCGGGACAGGGTGATCAGTGACAATCAGCCCCAGCATTTT	CATRDRVISDNQPQHF
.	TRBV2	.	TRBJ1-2	TGTGCCAGCACCCTCACGCATATTGACTCTAACTATGGCTACACCTTC	CASTLTHIDSNYGYTF
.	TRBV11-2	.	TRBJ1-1	TGTGCCAGCAGCTTAGGATGGGGTAGTGGGACACAGAACACTGAAGCTTTCTTT	CASSLGWGSGTQNTEAFF
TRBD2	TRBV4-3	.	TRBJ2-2	TGCGCCAGCAGCCACCAACTAGGCGGGGGGATCACCGGGGAGCTGTTTTTT	CASSHQLGGGITGELFF
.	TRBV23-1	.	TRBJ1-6	TGCGCCAGCAGTCAATTCCCAGGGGTAGAAAATTCACCCCTCCACTTT	CASSQFPGVENSPLHF
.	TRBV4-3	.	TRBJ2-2	TGCGCCAGCAGCCAAGATACGCAGGCCACCGGGGAGCTGTTTTTT	CASSQDTQATGELFF
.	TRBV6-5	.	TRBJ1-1	TGTGCCAGCAGTTACTTATCTATTGGGAGGACTGAAGCTTTCTTT	CASSYLSIGRTEAFF
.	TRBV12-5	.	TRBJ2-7	TGTGCTAGTGGAGTGGGGAGCGGGCAGGGTGCCCTCGAGCAGTACTTC	CASGVGSGQGALEQYF
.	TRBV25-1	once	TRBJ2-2	TGTGCCAGCAGTGAGAGGCAGGGGAACACCGGGGAGCTGTTTTTT	CASSERQGNTGELFF